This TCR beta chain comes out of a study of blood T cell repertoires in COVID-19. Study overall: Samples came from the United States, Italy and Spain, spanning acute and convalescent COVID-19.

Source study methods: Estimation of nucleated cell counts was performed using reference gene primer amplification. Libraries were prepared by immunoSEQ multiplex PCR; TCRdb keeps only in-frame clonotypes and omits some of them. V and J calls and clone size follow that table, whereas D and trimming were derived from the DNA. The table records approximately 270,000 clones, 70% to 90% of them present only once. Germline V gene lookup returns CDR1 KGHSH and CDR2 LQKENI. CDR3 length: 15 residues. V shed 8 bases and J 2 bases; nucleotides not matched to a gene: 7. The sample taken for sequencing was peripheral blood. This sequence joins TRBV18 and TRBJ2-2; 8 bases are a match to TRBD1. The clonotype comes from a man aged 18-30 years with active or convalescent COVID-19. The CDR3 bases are TGTGCCAGCGACCTGACAGGGGAAAACACCGGGGAGCTGTTTTTT. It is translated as CASDLTGENTGELFF.